These T cell receptor beta chains were read from a single sample in a study of cytomegalovirus exposure and HLA in healthy donors. The protocol was immunoSEQ multiplex PCR, while the TCRdb copy is restricted to in-frame clones and leaves out a portion. The repertoire holds roughly 300,000 clones, approximately 86% seen once, with roughly 1.2% in the top ten. The sequenced sample consisted of PBMCs. These receptors were collected from a woman under 40 in good health and CMV-seropositive. Each CDR3 is given with its conserved first and last residue. D genes are given only for firm matches.

j_gene: TRBJ1-2
d_gene: TRBD1
v_gene: TRBV5-1
CDR3aa: CASSPLTGGNGYTF
CDR3nt: TGCGCCAGCAGCCCCCTGACAGGGGGCAATGGCTACACCTTC

j_gene: TRBJ1-5
d_gene: -
v_gene: TRBV30
CDR3aa: CAWSVAALNQPQHF
CDR3nt: TGTGCCTGGAGTGTGGCGGCATTGAATCAGCCCCAGCATTTT

j_gene: TRBJ2-2
d_gene: -
v_gene: TRBV6-4
CDR3aa: CASSAGTGELFF
CDR3nt: TGTGCCAGCAGTGCGGGGACCGGGGAGCTGTTTTTT

j_gene: TRBJ2-5
d_gene: TRBD2
v_gene: TRBV27
CDR3aa: CASNTLAGGETQYF
CDR3nt: TGTGCCAGCAACACCCTAGCGGGAGGGGAGACCCAGTACTTC

j_gene: TRBJ1-2
d_gene: -
v_gene: TRBV6-5
CDR3aa: CAPRKEGYGYTF
CDR3nt: TGTGCCCCCCGAAAGGAGGGCTATGGCTACACCTTC

j_gene: TRBJ1-1
d_gene: -
v_gene: TRBV10-2
CDR3aa: CASSESWGNTEAFF
CDR3nt: TGCGCCAGCAGTGAGTCGTGGGGGAACACTGAAGCTTTCTTT

j_gene: TRBJ2-7
d_gene: TRBD2
v_gene: TRBV4-3
CDR3aa: CASSLGLGLSYEQYF
CDR3nt: TGCGCCAGCAGCCTGGGACTAGGCCTCTCGTACGAGCAGTACTTC

j_gene: TRBJ2-7
d_gene: TRBD2
v_gene: TRBV7-8
CDR3aa: CASSPLAGERSYEQYF
CDR3nt: TGTGCCAGCAGCCCCCTAGCGGGAGAAAGATCCTACGAGCAGTACTTC

j_gene: TRBJ2-7
d_gene: TRBD2
v_gene: TRBV28
CDR3aa: CASSPRTSGTYEQYF
CDR3nt: TGTGCCAGCAGTCCAAGGACTAGCGGCACCTACGAGCAGTACTTC

j_gene: TRBJ1-1
d_gene: -
v_gene: TRBV27
CDR3aa: CASSYGGMDTEAFF
CDR3nt: TGTGCCAGCAGTTACGGGGGCATGGACACTGAAGCTTTCTTT